The 27 T cell receptor beta chains below come from one sample, sequenced in a study of blood T cell repertoires in COVID-19. Clones were sequenced by immunoSEQ multiplex PCR, and TCRdb holds only the in-frame ones, with some missing. The data hold fewer than 150,000 clones, with more than 70% observed a single time. Sequenced input: peripheral blood. Receptor source: a woman in her twenties or thirties who had recovered from COVID-19.

The J gene is TRBJ2-7, the V gene TRBV11-1; D is unclear. The CDR3 spans 14 residues. V gave up 3 bases and J gave up 2 bases, with 11 bases separating them. CDR1 and CDR2 (germline): SGHAT, FQDESV (reference sequence). This CDR3 reads CASSFEANTYEQYF. The CDR3 DNA sequence: TGTGCCAGCAGCTTTGAGGCTAACACCTACGAGCAGTACTTC. The complete variable domain, with remaining parts taken from reference TRBV11-1 and TRBJ2-7, reads EAEVAQSPRYKITEKSQAVAFWCDPISGHATLYWYRQILGQGPELLVQFQDESVVDDSQLPKDRFSAERLKGVDSTLKIQPAELGDSAMYLCASSFEANTYEQYFGPGTRLTVT.

CDR3 protein: CASSGRQGLTYEQYF. CDR3 in DNA: TGTGCCAGCAGTGGTCGACAGGGACTTACCTACGAGCAGTACTTC. J is TRBJ2-7 and V is TRBV6-6, with D possibly being TRBD1 (7 bases). The germline V and J ends were trimmed by 5 bases and 2 bases, with 16 bases remaining between them. This CDR3 is built from 15 residues. CDR1 MNHNY and CDR2 SVGAGI come from the germline V gene (reference sequence).

In nucleotides, the CDR3 is TGTGCCAGCAGTCCGGACAGGGGATATGAAAAACTGTTTTTT. Translated, it gives CASSPDRGYEKLFF. This chain uses TRBV2 with TRBJ1-4; 9 nucleotides align to TRBD1. The germline CDR1 and CDR2 sequences are SNHLY and FYNNEI. The V gene end was trimmed by 5 bases and the J gene end by 6 bases; junction bases not matched to a gene: 4. The CDR3 sequence is 14 residues long. The complete variable domain, with remaining parts taken from reference TRBV2 and TRBJ1-4, reads EPEVTQTPSHQVTQMGQEVILRCVPISNHLYFYWYRQILGQKVEFLVSFYNNEISEKSEIFDDQFSVERPDGSNFTLKIRSTKLEDSAMYFCASSPDRGYEKLFFGSGTQLSVL.

The gene calls are TRBV2 and TRBJ1-3, with a tentative D call TRBD1 (5 bases). Looked up from germline, CDR1 is SNHLY and CDR2 is FYNNEI. This CDR3 contains 17 residues. The germline V and J ends were trimmed by 4 bases and 0 bases, with 16 bases remaining between them. The DNA for the CDR3 is TGTGCCAGCAGTGGTTCGGACATCTTCAACTCTGGAAACACCATATATTTT. Translated: CASSGSDIFNSGNTIYF.

The V call is TRBV6-4, the J call TRBJ2-3, with TRBD2 identical over 11 bases. The CDR3 covers 15 residues. Germline assignment: CDR1 MRHNA and CDR2 SNTAGT. With 5 bases clipped from V and 6 bases from J, the junction kept 7 bases outside the gene matches. As DNA, the CDR3 is TGTGCCAGCAGTACAACTAGCGGGAGTCAGGATACGCAGTATTTT. Translated: CASSTTSGSQDTQYF.

The chain carries TRBV30 and TRBJ1-2; D possibly corresponds to TRBD1 (5 bases). CDR1 GTSNPN and CDR2 SVGIG come from the germline V gene (reference sequence). V lost 3 bases to trimming and J lost 4 bases, with 12 bases between them. This CDR3 contains 13 residues. For the CDR3, the DNA is TGTGCCTGGAGCGACGCGACAGCCTATGGCTACACCTTC. Protein sequence: CAWSDATAYGYTF.

This clone was counted at least ten times. For the CDR3, the DNA is TGCAGCGTCCGGGACAATTATAATCAGCCCCAGCATTTT. Protein: CSVRDNYNQPQHF. V usage is TRBV29-1 and J usage is TRBJ1-5, with D possibly matching TRBD1 (6 bases). The CDR3 is made up of 13 amino acids. Deletions cut 6 bases from V and 4 bases from J, with 13 bases between. Germline V gene lookup returns CDR1 SQVTM and CDR2 ANQGSEA.

The V gene is TRBV5-4, the J gene TRBJ2-7; 7 positions match TRBD2. V gave up 0 bases and J gave up 3 bases; unmatched junction bases: 3. The CDR3 length is 14 residues. CDR1 SGHNT and CDR2 YYREEE come from the germline V gene (reference sequence). The CDR3 DNA sequence: TGTGCCAGCAGCTTGGCCGGCGGGGGCTACGAGCAGTACTTC. It encodes CASSLAGGGYEQYF.

This clone was counted between two and nine times. The chain has TRBV19 and TRBJ1-6, with 7 positions matching TRBD1. CDR1 is LNHDA and CDR2 is SQIVND in the germline V gene (reference sequence). The CDR3 has 13 residues. Germline trimming cut 4 bases from V and 7 bases from J; bases unmatched to any gene: 1. CDR3 region: CASSNRGNSPLHF. CDR3 nucleotide sequence: TGTGCCAGTAGTAACAGGGGAAATTCACCCCTCCACTTT.

This sequence joins TRBV27 and TRBJ2-7; no reliable D call. Deletions cut 3 bases from V and 3 bases from J, with 9 bases between. Germline V gene data show CDR1 as MNHEY and CDR2 as SMNVEV (reference sequence). The CDR3 has 13 amino acids. The CDR3, as DNA: TGTGCCAGCAGTTTCCGTGTCGGCTACGAGCAGTACTTC. It specifies CASSFRVGYEQYF.

The V call is TRBV5-6, the J call TRBJ2-1; D is unresolved. Germline V gene data show CDR1 as SGHDT and CDR2 as YYEEEE. The CDR3 contains 12 residues. V lost 0 bases to trimming and J lost 11 bases, with 9 bases between them. In nucleotides, the CDR3 is TGTGCCAGCAGCTTGGAGTGGGCCCAGCAGTTCTTC. Translated, it gives CASSLEWAQQFF.

This chain links TRBV6-5 with TRBJ2-3; tentative D call: TRBD1 (6 bases). In germline, CDR1 is MNHEY, CDR2 SVGAGI. V shed 7 bases and J shed 0 bases, with 11 bases lying between them. The CDR3 has 14 residues. The CDR3 region has the DNA TGTGCCAGCAAGACAGGCCCCAGCACAGATACGCAGTATTTT. Amino acids: CASKTGPSTDTQYF.

The chain couples TRBV9 to TRBJ2-3; TRBD2 matches 9 bases. V lost 4 bases, J lost 3 bases, and 3 bases stayed unmatched. This CDR3 is 14 amino acids long. CDR1 SGDLS and CDR2 YYNGEE come from the germline V gene. CDR3 loop: CASSLSGRTDTQYF. As DNA, the CDR3 is TGTGCCAGCAGCCTTAGCGGGAGAACAGATACGCAGTATTTT. Together with reference TRBV9 and TRBJ2-3, the CDR3 gives the full variable domain: DSGVTQTPKHLITATGQRVTLRCSPRSGDLSVYWYQQSLDQGLQFLIQYYNGEERAKGNILERFSAQQFPDLHSELNLSSLELGDSALYFCASSLSGRTDTQYFGPGTRLTVL.

This clone was picked up one time. The chain employs TRBV7-3 and TRBJ2-3; no definite D call. Deletions cut 5 bases from V and 1 base from J, with 4 bases between. CDR3 length: 12 residues. Germline lookup yields CDR1 SGHTA and CDR2 FQGTGA. The CDR3 bases are TGTGCCAGCAGCCCTCGCACAGATACGCAGTATTTT. Translation gives CASSPRTDTQYF.

The chain joins TRBV9 to TRBJ1-1, with 9 nucleotides matching TRBD1. Germline CDR1 and CDR2: SGDLS and YYNGEE. V was pared by 0 bases and J by 5 bases, with 2 bases of the junction left unmatched. The CDR3 contains 14 residues. The CDR3 protein is CASSVGQGGTEAFF. The CDR3 DNA follows: TGTGCCAGCAGCGTAGGACAGGGGGGGACTGAAGCTTTCTTT.

This sequence joins TRBV2 and TRBJ2-1, with D unclear. CDR3 length: 11 residues. Germline V CDR1 and CDR2: SNHLY, FYNNEI. Deletions cut 2 bases from V and 9 bases from J, with 5 bases between. The DNA for the CDR3 is TGTGCCAGCAGTGAAATCGGTGAGCAGTTCTTC. Translated: CASSEIGEQFF. Combining the CDR3 with reference TRBV2 and TRBJ2-1 gives the whole variable domain EPEVTQTPSHQVTQMGQEVILRCVPISNHLYFYWYRQILGQKVEFLVSFYNNEISEKSEIFDDQFSVERPDGSNFTLKIRSTKLEDSAMYFCASSEIGEQFFGPGTRLTVL.

The chain links TRBV5-1 to TRBJ2-5; TRBD2 is a possible D gene (5 bases). Trimming pared 0 bases from V and 1 base from J, leaving 10 bases between. This CDR3 has 15 amino acids. Germline assignment: CDR1 SGHRS and CDR2 YFSETQ. CDR3 protein: CASSLAGGSQETQYF. The CDR3 bases are TGCGCCAGCAGCTTGGCTGGAGGCAGCCAAGAGACCCAGTACTTC.

V gene TRBV5-4 combines with J gene TRBJ2-5; 7 nucleotides agree with TRBD2. Per germline, CDR1 SGHNT and CDR2 YYREEE (reference sequence). This CDR3 spans 16 amino acids. V was clipped by 2 bases and J by 5 bases; unmatched bases: 12. The DNA of the CDR3 is TGTGCCAGCAGCTTACGAGCGGGGTTACCCGTTGAGACCCAGTACTTC. Translated, it gives CASSLRAGLPVETQYF.

The chain is built from TRBV6-1 and TRBJ2-3, with 12 nucleotides matching TRBD2. The V segment lost 4 bases and the J segment 0 bases; nucleotides outside the gene matches: 2. The CDR3 is 16 residues long. Looked up from germline, CDR1 is MNHNS and CDR2 is SASEGT. CDR3 in DNA: TGTGCCAGCAGTGCCGGGACTAGCGGGAGCACAGATACGCAGTATTTT. This codes for CASSAGTSGSTDTQYF.

This chain links TRBV10-1 with TRBJ2-1; a possible D gene is TRBD1 (8 bases). Germline lookup yields CDR1 WNHNN and CDR2 SYGVQD (reference sequence). V lost 5 bases, J lost 8 bases, and 13 bases lay in between. The CDR3 contains 13 residues. The DNA for the CDR3 is TGCGCCAGCAGTTTACAGGGGGGGGATGAGCAGTTCTTC. Its translation: CASSLQGGDEQFF.

The chain joins TRBV25-1 to TRBJ2-1; TRBD2 aligns across 9 bases. The V and J ends lost 4 bases and 7 bases, in that order; junction bases with no gene match: 5. The length of the CDR3 is 14 residues. Per germline, CDR1 MGHDK and CDR2 SYGVNS. The CDR3 DNA reads TGTGCCAGCAGTGCGGCTAGCGGGATGAATGAGCAGTTCTTC. Translation gives CASSAASGMNEQFF.

The chain joins TRBV6-9 to TRBJ2-1, with TRBD2 matching over 9 bases. Germline V gene lookup returns CDR1 MNHGY and CDR2 SVAAGI. With V trimmed by 5 bases and J by 7 bases, 12 bases remained unmatched. This CDR3 has 16 residues. CDR3 bases: TGTGCCAGCAGTCGAGCACTAGCGGGCGAATCTAATGAGCAGTTCTTC. Residues: CASSRALAGESNEQFF.

The chain carries TRBV27 and TRBJ2-5; TRBD1 agrees at 9 bases. Germline CDR1 and CDR2: MNHEY and SMNVEV (reference sequence). J was trimmed by 2 bases and V by 8 bases; bases with no gene match: 3. This CDR3 is 13 amino acids long. CDR3 coding DNA: TGTGCCAGCGGGGGACAGGGACAAGAGACCCAGTACTTC. This encodes CASGGQGQETQYF.

The gene calls are TRBV10-1 and TRBJ2-1; no firm D call. V gave up 3 bases and J gave up 4 bases, with 19 bases separating them. CDR1 and CDR2 from the germline V gene are WNHNN and SYGVQD (reference sequence). The CDR3 contains 17 residues. This CDR3 is CASSERVGDLRYNEQFF. CDR3 sequence (DNA): TGCGCCAGCAGTGAACGGGTCGGCGATTTGAGGTACAATGAGCAGTTCTTC.

V usage is TRBV12-3 or TRBV12-4 and J usage is TRBJ1-2; D ambiguous. This CDR3 spans 13 amino acids. Trimming removed 4 bases from V and 7 bases from J, with 13 bases in between. The CDR3, as DNA: TGTGCCAGCAGTTCCGGGGATGCAGGTGGCTACACCTTC. It encodes CASSSGDAGGYTF.

V is TRBV18 and J is TRBJ1-5; weak D call: TRBD1 (5 bases). The CDR3 runs to 15 residues. Looked up from germline, CDR1 is KGHSH and CDR2 is LQKENI. Trimming stripped 1 base from V and 5 bases from J, with 12 bases between. The CDR3 loop reads CASSPRGVRDQPQHF. Here the CDR3 DNA reads TGTGCCAGCTCACCACGGGGGGTCAGAGATCAGCCCCAGCATTTT.

This chain uses TRBV30 with TRBJ1-6; 8 bases fit TRBD1. CDR1 and CDR2 (germline): GTSNPN, SVGIG (reference sequence). This CDR3 is built from 17 residues. V lost 5 bases to trimming and J lost 0 bases; unmatched junction nucleotides: 9. As DNA, the CDR3 is TGTGCCTGGGCCGGACAGGGAGGCAGCTCCTATAATTCACCCCTCCACTTT. Amino acids: CAWAGQGGSSYNSPLHF.